This T cell receptor beta chain was sequenced during a study of chemoradiotherapy in HPV16-positive cancers. Study overall: Candidate HPV-specific T-cell clones and common TCR motifs came from functional assays in a couple of HPV16-positive patients.

Study-wide results and limits: For HPV16-positive patients, expanding HPV-responsive T cells associated with longer recurrence-free survival.

Repertoires were generated with immunoSEQ multiplex PCR, while TCRdb's copy carries only in-frame clones and drops some. This repertoire shows some 3,300 clones, roughly 71% found once; its top ten account for about an eighth. This clone has a handful of counts. The antigen remains undetermined. Samples were taken several times over chemoradiotherapy. Per germline, CDR1 MNHNY and CDR2 SVGAGI (reference sequence). This CDR3 comprises 16 residues. The J segment lost 5 bases and the V segment lost 2 bases, leaving 8 bases of the junction unmatched. This clonotype originated in a human donor with HPV-associated anogenital cancer. Sampling was carried out from a patient who underwent chemoradiotherapy. This sequence joins TRBV6-6 and TRBJ2-2; TRBD1 agrees at 7 bases. This CDR3 reads CASSYLRGGGTGELFF. The CDR3 nucleotides are TGTGCCAGCAGTTACCTGAGAGGGGGCGGGACCGGGGAGCTGTTTTTT.